These 28 T cell receptor beta chains share one sample of origin, sequenced in a study of cytomegalovirus exposure and HLA in healthy donors. TCRdb keeps only in-frame clones here, not all; method: immunoSEQ multiplex PCR. The table includes 330,000 or so clones, roughly 89% detected once. What was sequenced was PBMCs. All receptors derive from a woman between 18 and 29 years old in good health and CMV-seronegative.

V gene TRBV27 combines with J gene TRBJ2-3, with 16 bases fitting TRBD2. V was pared by 6 bases and J by 2 bases, with 20 bases of the junction left unmatched. The CDR3 covers 22 residues. Germline lookup yields CDR1 MNHEY and CDR2 SMNVEV (reference sequence). CDR3 in DNA: TGTGCCAGCAGCCTTCCGGGACAGGGGACTAGCGGGAGGGTACGGCCCACAGATACGCAGTATTTT. It yields the protein CASSLPGQGTSGRVRPTDTQYF.

The chain recombines TRBV18 with TRBJ2-7; 8 bases align to TRBD1. The V segment lost 1 base and the J segment 7 bases; nucleotides outside the gene matches: 9. Per germline, CDR1 KGHSH and CDR2 LQKENI. This CDR3 contains 15 residues. CDR3 loop: CASSPQAQGAGEQYF. CDR3 DNA: TGTGCCAGCTCACCACAGGCCCAGGGGGCTGGGGAGCAGTACTTC.

The chain recombines TRBV28 with TRBJ2-2; D might be TRBD1 (5 bases). V lost 6 bases, J lost 6 bases, and 14 bases lay in between. The germline CDR1 and CDR2 sequences are MDHEN and SYDVKM. The CDR3 spans 14 residues. The CDR3 sequence: CASRTPRGPGELFF. The CDR3 DNA follows: TGTGCCAGCAGAACCCCTAGGGGCCCCGGGGAGCTGTTTTTT.

This sequence joins TRBV18 and TRBJ2-7, with TRBD1 as a possible D gene (5 bases). The CDR3 loop spans 15 amino acids. V lost 2 bases, J lost 2 bases, and 13 bases lay in between. Germline V CDR1 and CDR2: KGHSH, LQKENI. The CDR3 loop reads CASSPSLDTAYEQYF. The CDR3 DNA sequence: TGTGCCAGCTCACCATCATTGGACACCGCCTACGAGCAGTACTTC.

The chain employs TRBV4-2 and TRBJ1-5, with 9 bases identical to TRBD1. The CDR3 spans 15 residues. J was trimmed by 7 bases and V by 0 bases; bases with no gene match: 4. In germline, CDR1 is LGHNA, CDR2 YNFKEQ. CDR3: CASSQEQGASQPQHF. The CDR3, as DNA: TGTGCCAGCAGCCAAGAACAGGGGGCGAGCCAGCCCCAGCATTTT.

CDR3 sequence reads: CASSQLAGVITDTQYF. Written as DNA, the CDR3 is TGTGCCAGCAGTCAACTAGCGGGAGTGATTACAGATACGCAGTATTTT. The chain joins TRBV25-1 to TRBJ2-3, with TRBD2 matching 11 bases. CDR3 size: 16 residues. CDR1 and CDR2 (germline): MGHDK, SYGVNS. Trimming at V came to 5 bases and at J to 3 bases, leaving 7 bases not matched to a gene.

The chain employs TRBV7-8 and TRBJ2-3; a weak D match, TRBD2 (5 bases). V lost 5 bases to trimming and J lost 5 bases, with 17 bases between them. Germline CDR1 is SGHVS and CDR2 is FQNEAQ. CDR3 size: 15 residues. The CDR3 sequence: CASSPRVSVVDTQYF. The CDR3 DNA reads as TGTGCCAGCAGCCCCCGGGTTAGCGTAGTAGATACGCAGTATTTT.

The gene calls are TRBV2 and TRBJ1-1, with 9 bases aligning to TRBD1. Trimming removed 6 bases from V and 1 base from J; junction bases left unmatched: 3. CDR1 is SNHLY and CDR2 is FYNNEI in the germline V gene. The CDR3 spans 14 residues. CDR3 loop: CASRRQGGNTEAFF. CDR3 DNA: TGTGCCAGCAGGAGACAGGGGGGGAACACTGAAGCTTTCTTT.

The chain recombines TRBV9 with TRBJ2-1, with TRBD2 matching over 8 bases. The CDR3 length is 16 residues. V lost 1 base to trimming and J lost 0 bases; unmatched junction nucleotides: 3. Germline CDR1 is SGDLS and CDR2 is YYNGEE. CDR3 coding DNA: TGTGCCAGCAGCGTATTAGCGGGGAGCTCCTACAATGAGCAGTTCTTC. Protein sequence: CASSVLAGSSYNEQFF.

This rearrangement joins TRBV20-1 to TRBJ1-2; D possibly corresponds to TRBD1 (6 bases). This CDR3 is 10 amino acids long. Germline CDR1 is DFQATT and CDR2 is SNEGSKA (reference sequence). This CDR3 is CSPDRYGYTF. The CDR3 DNA follows: TGCAGCCCGGACAGATATGGCTACACCTTC.

The chain carries TRBV9 and TRBJ2-1; TRBD2 matches 7 bases. Germline CDR1 and CDR2: SGDLS and YYNGEE. The V gene end was trimmed by 4 bases and the J gene end by 9 bases; junction bases not matched to a gene: 13. The CDR3 is 15 amino acids. CDR3 sequence reads: CASSPQAGPWGEQFF. The CDR3 DNA is TGTGCCAGCAGCCCTCAAGCGGGACCCTGGGGTGAGCAGTTCTTC. Using reference TRBV9 and TRBJ2-1 for the parts outside the CDR3, the full variable domain is DSGVTQTPKHLITATGQRVTLRCSPRSGDLSVYWYQQSLDQGLQFLIQYYNGEERAKGNILERFSAQQFPDLHSELNLSSLELGDSALYFCASSPQAGPWGEQFFGPGTRLTVL.

V is TRBV7-3 and J is TRBJ1-1; D unclear. This CDR3 region has 15 residues. V gave up 2 bases and J gave up 2 bases, with 12 bases separating them. In germline, CDR1 is SGHTA, CDR2 FQGTGA. CDR3 sequence (DNA): TGTGCCAGCAGCTTACACCTGGGGAGCAACACTGAAGCTTTCTTT. Translation gives CASSLHLGSNTEAFF.

This sequence joins TRBV6-5 and TRBJ2-3, with D perhaps matching TRBD2 (7 bases). CDR1 is MNHEY, CDR2 SVGAGI, per germline. The V end lost 5 bases, the J end lost 8 bases, and 8 bases lay between the germline ends. This CDR3 is 11 amino acids long. The CDR3 sequence is CASSRGATQYF. The CDR3 bases are TGTGCCAGCAGTCGGGGGGCTACGCAGTATTTT.

V gene TRBV19 combines with J gene TRBJ2-5; 9 bases line up with TRBD2. Losses at the gene ends were 9 bases for V and 5 bases for J; bases not matched to a gene: 7. CDR3 size: 13 residues. Germline values: CDR1 LNHDA, CDR2 SQIVND (reference sequence). CDR3: CASAISGRETQYF. CDR3 nucleotides: TGTGCCAGCGCAATCAGCGGGAGGGAGACCCAGTACTTC.

The chain combines TRBV5-1 with TRBJ2-4; maybe TRBD2 (6 bases). The germline V and J ends were trimmed by 1 base and 1 base, with 12 bases remaining between them. The germline gives CDR1 SGHRS, CDR2 YFSETQ. The CDR3 length is 16 residues. CDR3 amino acids: CASSLRGAGAKNIQYF. The DNA of the CDR3 is TGCGCCAGCAGCTTGAGGGGCGCGGGGGCCAAAAACATTCAGTACTTC.

This CDR3 reads CASSLSSGISNQPQHF. In nucleotides, the CDR3 is TGTGCCAGCAGTTTATCATCGGGGATTAGCAATCAGCCCCAGCATTTT. J is TRBJ1-5 and V is TRBV28; D call uncertain. The CDR3 runs 16 residues. CDR1 and CDR2 (germline): MDHEN, SYDVKM. V was pared by 1 base and J by 0 bases, with 10 bases between. The variable domain in full, with the rest retrieved from reference TRBV28 and TRBJ1-5, is DVKVTQSSRYLVKRTGEKVFLECVQDMDHENMFWYRQDPGLGLRLIYFSYDVKMKEKGDIPEGYSVSREKKERFSLILESASTNQTSMYLCASSLSSGISNQPQHFGDGTRLSIL.

V and J are TRBV9 and TRBJ2-5; weak D call: TRBD2 (5 bases). Trimming shortened V by 0 bases and J by 5 bases, and 14 bases separated the two germline ends. The CDR3 has 15 amino acids. Germline V gene sequence: CDR1 SGDLS, CDR2 YYNGEE. The CDR3 DNA is TGTGCCAGCAGCGTAGGCAGCGAGGGCGCGGAGACCCAGTACTTC. Its translation is CASSVGSEGAETQYF. Based on the CDR3 plus reference TRBV9 and TRBJ2-5, the full variable domain is DSGVTQTPKHLITATGQRVTLRCSPRSGDLSVYWYQQSLDQGLQFLIQYYNGEERAKGNILERFSAQQFPDLHSELNLSSLELGDSALYFCASSVGSEGAETQYFGPGTRLLVL.

This clone was recorded once. The rearrangement uses TRBV11-2 and TRBJ2-3; perhaps TRBD1 as D (7 bases). Germline CDR1 SGHAT, CDR2 FQNNGV. There are 14 residues in the CDR3. V lost 1 base and J lost 5, with 10 bases in between. The CDR3 here is CASSLGGTVDTQYF. CDR3 DNA sequence: TGTGCCAGCAGCTTAGGCGGGACAGTAGATACGCAGTATTTT. The full variable domain, in which reference TRBV11-2 and TRBJ2-3 provide the parts outside the CDR3, is EAGVAQSPRYKIIEKRQSVAFWCNPISGHATLYWYQQILGQGPKLLIQFQNNGVVDDSQLPKDRFSAERLKGVDSTLKIQPAKLEDSAVYLCASSLGGTVDTQYFGPGTRLTVL.

The genes are TRBV6-5 and TRBJ1-1; 7 bases are shared with TRBD1. The CDR3 runs 15 residues. The V gene end was trimmed by 5 bases and the J gene end by 3 bases; junction bases not matched to a gene: 9. CDR1 is MNHEY and CDR2 is SVGAGI in the germline V gene. This chain's CDR3 is CASSGQGERYTEAFF. CDR3 DNA: TGTGCCAGCAGTGGTCAGGGGGAGAGGTACACTGAAGCTTTCTTT.

The chain joins TRBV7-3 to TRBJ2-3; D gene ambiguous. The CDR3 is 12 residues long. V was clipped by 4 bases and J by 4 bases, with 6 bases between them. Germline values: CDR1 SGHTA, CDR2 FQGTGA. The DNA for the CDR3 is TGTGCCAGCAGCTCCGAGGCAGATACGCAGTATTTT. Translation gives CASSSEADTQYF.

The chain recombines TRBV4-1 with TRBJ2-3, with 9 bases identical to TRBD2. Germline CDR1 is MGHRA and CDR2 is YSYEKL. Germline trimming cut 1 base from V and 4 bases from J; bases unmatched to any gene: 3. There are 15 residues in the CDR3. Written as DNA, the CDR3 is TGCGCCAGCAGCCAAGTTGGCGGGAGGGCAGATACGCAGTATTTT. This sequence encodes CASSQVGGRADTQYF.

In regard to this clone: Other DNA sequences in this specimen translate into the identical CDR3. The rearrangement links TRBV7-2 to TRBJ2-7; 11 bases align to TRBD1. V dropped 1 base and J dropped 3; count of bases not matched to a gene: 5. CDR1 SGHTA and CDR2 FQGNSA come from the germline V gene. The CDR3 is made up of 16 amino acids. The CDR3 coding sequence is TGTGCCAGCAGCTTAGTCGGGGGACAGGGGGGCTACGAGCAGTACTTC. It codes for CASSLVGGQGGYEQYF.

The J gene is TRBJ1-3, the V gene TRBV18; no clear D. The V end was cut by 2 bases, the J end by 0 bases, with 11 bases between. Germline CDR1 is KGHSH and CDR2 is LQKENI. The CDR3 has 16 residues. The CDR3 sequence: CASSPWQTSSGNTIYF. As DNA, the CDR3 is TGTGCCAGCTCACCATGGCAGACAAGCTCTGGAAACACCATATATTTT.

V gene TRBV9 combines with J gene TRBJ2-1, with 8 positions matching TRBD2. CDR1 is SGDLS and CDR2 is YYNGEE in the germline V gene. The CDR3 length is 15 residues. The J segment lost 10 bases and the V segment lost 7 bases, leaving 16 bases of the junction unmatched. CDR3 in amino acids: CASGRRGEPLQEQFF. The CDR3 bases are TGTGCCAGCGGGCGGCGGGGGGAGCCTCTACAAGAGCAGTTCTTC.

This chain uses TRBV9 with TRBJ1-2; no clear D gene. V was trimmed by 3 bases and J by 8 bases, leaving 20 bases between them. This CDR3 has 15 residues. Germline V gene data show CDR1 as SGDLS and CDR2 as YYNGEE. CDR3 DNA sequence: TGTGCCAGCAGCGCCCAGAGTCTCGGCCGGAGGGGCTACACCTTC. It yields the protein CASSAQSLGRRGYTF.

The V and J genes are TRBV7-2 and TRBJ2-1, with 8 bases that match TRBD1. CDR1 and CDR2 (germline): SGHTA, FQGNSA. J lost 5 bases, V lost 5 bases, and 11 bases had no gene match. The length of the CDR3 is 16 residues. CDR3 loop: CASSTRTGISNNEQFF. The CDR3 DNA reads as TGTGCCAGCAGCACCCGGACAGGGATATCTAACAATGAGCAGTTCTTC.

The rearrangement uses TRBV28 and TRBJ2-1, with D possibly matching TRBD2 (5 bases). The CDR3 runs to 17 residues. Germline CDR1 and CDR2: MDHEN and SYDVKM. Trimming removed 2 bases from V and 8 bases from J, with 22 bases in between. CDR3 nucleotides: TGTGCCAGCAGTTTAATACCACCGGACTCACACAAGTATGAGCAGTTCTTC. It codes for CASSLIPPDSHKYEQFF.

The chain has TRBV7-6 and TRBJ2-1, with TRBD2 identical over 10 bases. The germline CDR1 and CDR2 sequences are SGHVS and FNYEAQ. The CDR3 is 14 residues long. The V segment lost 7 bases and the J segment 1 base; nucleotides outside the gene matches: 1. CDR3: CASKLAGSYNEQFF. CDR3 nucleotides: TGTGCCAGCAAACTAGCGGGATCCTACAATGAGCAGTTCTTC.